The sequence of this T cell receptor beta chain was determined in a study of blood T cell repertoires in COVID-19. Using immunoSEQ multiplex PCR, the repertoire was profiled, and TCRdb retains in-frame clones only, with some absent. The table includes 150,000 to 200,000 clones, 85% to 90% detected once. CDR1 is SEHNR, CDR2 FQNEAQ, per germline (reference sequence). There are 16 residues in the CDR3. The J segment lost 3 bases and the V segment lost 5 bases, leaving 8 bases of the junction unmatched. What was sequenced was peripheral blood. The rearrangement joins TRBV7-9 to TRBJ2-3; the match to TRBD2 covers 10 bases. This TCR was sampled from a woman aged 80 or over with COVID-19, enrolled during active disease. CDR3 coding DNA: TGTGCCAGCAGCAAACTAGCGGGAAGGGAGACAGATACGCAGTATTTT. Amino acid sequence: CASSKLAGRETDTQYF.